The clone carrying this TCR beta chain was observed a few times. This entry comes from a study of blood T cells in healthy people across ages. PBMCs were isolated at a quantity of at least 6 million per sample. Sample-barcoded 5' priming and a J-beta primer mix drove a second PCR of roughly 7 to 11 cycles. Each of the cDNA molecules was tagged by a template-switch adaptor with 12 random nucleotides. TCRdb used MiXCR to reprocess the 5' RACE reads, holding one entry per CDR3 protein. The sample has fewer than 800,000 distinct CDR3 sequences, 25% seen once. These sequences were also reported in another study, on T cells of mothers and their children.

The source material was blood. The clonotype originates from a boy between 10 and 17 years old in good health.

CDR3 residues: CASSLALRGDGYTF. The DNA for the CDR3 is TGTGCCAGCAGTTTAGCCCTCAGGGGCGATGGCTACACCTTC. The genes are TRBV12-3 or TRBV12-4 and TRBJ1-2; TRBD1 is a possible D gene (6 bases). The V and J ends lost 0 bases and 6 bases respectively, with 11 bases between them. CDR3 length: 14 amino acids.